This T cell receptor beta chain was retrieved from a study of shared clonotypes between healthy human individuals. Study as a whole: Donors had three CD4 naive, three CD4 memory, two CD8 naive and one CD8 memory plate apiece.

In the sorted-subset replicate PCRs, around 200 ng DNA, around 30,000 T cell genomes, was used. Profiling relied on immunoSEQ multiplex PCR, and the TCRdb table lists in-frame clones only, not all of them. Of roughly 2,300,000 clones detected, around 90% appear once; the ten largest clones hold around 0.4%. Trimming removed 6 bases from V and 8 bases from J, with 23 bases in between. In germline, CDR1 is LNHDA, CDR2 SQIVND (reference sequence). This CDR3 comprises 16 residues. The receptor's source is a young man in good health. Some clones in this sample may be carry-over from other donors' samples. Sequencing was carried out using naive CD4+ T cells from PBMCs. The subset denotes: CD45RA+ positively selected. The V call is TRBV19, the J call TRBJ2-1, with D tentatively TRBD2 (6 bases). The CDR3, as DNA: TGTGCCAGTAGGACCTTTCTCGGGAGAAGCAAGGATGAGCAGTTCTTC. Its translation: CASRTFLGRSKDEQFF.